This T cell receptor beta chain derives from a study of shared clonotypes between healthy human individuals. The CDR3 is 11 residues long. Looked up from germline, CDR1 is DFQATT and CDR2 is SNEGSKA (reference sequence). The germline V and J ends were trimmed by 3 bases and 5 bases, with 7 bases remaining between them. Worth noting for this clone: No antigen is known for it. The sample holds other DNA sequences that translate to the same CDR3.

Study conclusions and caveats: Relative to their counterparts shared across all four donors, non-shared clonotypes exhibited diminished generation probabilities.

Assay: immunoSEQ multiplex PCR; the TCRdb copy retains only in-frame clones and omits some. The table has over a million clones, roughly 96% seen once. The J gene is TRBJ1-1, the V gene TRBV20-1; maybe TRBD1 (5 bases). The sequence derives from a man aged 25-40 years in good health. The sample consisted of naive CD4+ T cells sorted from blood. Described subset: CD45RA+ positively selected. The CDR3: CSARKGTEAFF. For the CDR3, the DNA is TGCAGTGCTAGGAAGGGGACTGAAGCTTTCTTT.